This T cell receptor beta chain stems from a study of blood T cell repertoires in COVID-19. For the study at large: Sources were T cells, B-cell-depleted T cells, or PBMCs; the material itself was cDNA or gDNA.

TCRdb's copy holds only in-frame clones and misses some; the assay was immunoSEQ multiplex PCR. The data show 200,000 to 300,000 clones, 88% seen once. The CDR3 sequence is 13 residues long. Germline V lookup: CDR1 MDHEN, CDR2 SYDVKM. Trimming shortened V by 8 bases and J by 3 bases, and 14 bases separated the two germline ends. The rearrangement links TRBV28 to TRBJ2-7, with D perhaps TRBD1 (5 bases). The sample consisted of peripheral blood. This receptor was obtained from a man older than 75 with acute or convalescent COVID-19. CDR3 protein: CASRRAGIYEQYF. The CDR3, as DNA: TGTGCCAGCCGACGGGCAGGGATCTACGAGCAGTACTTC.